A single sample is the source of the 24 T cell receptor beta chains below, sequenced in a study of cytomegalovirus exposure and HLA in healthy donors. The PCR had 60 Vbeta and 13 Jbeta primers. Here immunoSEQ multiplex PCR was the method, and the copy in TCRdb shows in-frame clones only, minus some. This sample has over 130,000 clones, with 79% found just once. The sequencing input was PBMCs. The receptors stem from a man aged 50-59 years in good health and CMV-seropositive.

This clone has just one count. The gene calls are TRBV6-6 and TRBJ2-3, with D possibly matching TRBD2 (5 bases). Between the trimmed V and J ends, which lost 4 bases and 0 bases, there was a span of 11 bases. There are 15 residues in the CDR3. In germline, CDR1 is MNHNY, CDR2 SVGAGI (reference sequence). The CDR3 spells CASSSLLDSTDTQYF. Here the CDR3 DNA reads TGTGCCAGCAGTTCCCTACTAGACAGCACAGATACGCAGTATTTT.

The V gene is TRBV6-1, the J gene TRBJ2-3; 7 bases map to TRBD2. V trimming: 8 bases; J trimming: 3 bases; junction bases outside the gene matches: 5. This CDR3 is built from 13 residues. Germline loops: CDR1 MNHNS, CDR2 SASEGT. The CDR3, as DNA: TGTGCCAGCGGGCGGACTAGAACAGATACGCAGTATTTT. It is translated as CASGRTRTDTQYF.

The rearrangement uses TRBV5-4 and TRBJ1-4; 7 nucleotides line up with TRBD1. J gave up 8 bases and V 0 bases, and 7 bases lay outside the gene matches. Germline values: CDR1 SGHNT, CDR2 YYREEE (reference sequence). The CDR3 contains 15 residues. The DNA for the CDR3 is TGTGCCAGCAGCTTGGATCCTCAGGGGGAAGAAAAACTGTTTTTT. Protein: CASSLDPQGEEKLFF. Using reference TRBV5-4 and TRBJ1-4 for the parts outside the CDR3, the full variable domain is ETGVTQSPTHLIKTRGQQVTLRCSSQSGHNTVSWYQQALGQGPQFIFQYYREEENGRGNFPPRFSGLQFPNYSSELNVNALELDDSALYLCASSLDPQGEEKLFFGSGTQLSVL.

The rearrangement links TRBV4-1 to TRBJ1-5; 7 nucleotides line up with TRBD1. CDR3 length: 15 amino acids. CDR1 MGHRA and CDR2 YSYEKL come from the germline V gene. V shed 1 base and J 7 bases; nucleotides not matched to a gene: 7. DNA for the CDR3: TGCGCCAGCAGCCAAGCCAGGGGGGTTGGACAGCCCCAGCATTTT. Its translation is CASSQARGVGQPQHF.

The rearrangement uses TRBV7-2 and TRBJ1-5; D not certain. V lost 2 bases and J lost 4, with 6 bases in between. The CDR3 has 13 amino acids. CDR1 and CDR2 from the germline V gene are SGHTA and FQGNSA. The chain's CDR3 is CASSLKANQPQHF. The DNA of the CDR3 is TGTGCCAGCAGCTTAAAAGCAAATCAGCCCCAGCATTTT.

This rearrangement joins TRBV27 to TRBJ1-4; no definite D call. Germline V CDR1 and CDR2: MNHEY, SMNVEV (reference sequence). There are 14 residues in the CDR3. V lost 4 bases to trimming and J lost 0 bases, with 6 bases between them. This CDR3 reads CASSSRTTNEKLFF. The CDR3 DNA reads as TGTGCCAGCAGTTCGAGGACAACTAATGAAAAACTGTTTTTT.

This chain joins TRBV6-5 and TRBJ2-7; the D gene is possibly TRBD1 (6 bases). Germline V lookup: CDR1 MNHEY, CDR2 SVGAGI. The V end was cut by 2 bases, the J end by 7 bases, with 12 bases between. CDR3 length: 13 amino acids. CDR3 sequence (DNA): TGTGCCAGCAGTTACCAAGCGAGGGGGGAGCAGTACTTC. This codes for CASSYQARGEQYF.

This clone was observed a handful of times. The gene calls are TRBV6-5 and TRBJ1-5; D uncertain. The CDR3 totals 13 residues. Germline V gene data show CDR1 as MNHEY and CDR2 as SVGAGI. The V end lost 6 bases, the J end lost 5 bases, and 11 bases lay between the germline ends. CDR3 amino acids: CASRRGKHQPQHF. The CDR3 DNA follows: TGTGCCAGCAGGCGAGGGAAACATCAGCCCCAGCATTTT.

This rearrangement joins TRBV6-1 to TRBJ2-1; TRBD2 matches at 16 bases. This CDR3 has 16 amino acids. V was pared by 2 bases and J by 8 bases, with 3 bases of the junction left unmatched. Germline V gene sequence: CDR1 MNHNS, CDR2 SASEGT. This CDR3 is CASSELGLAGGDEQFF. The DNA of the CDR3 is TGTGCCAGCAGTGAATTGGGACTAGCGGGAGGGGATGAGCAGTTCTTC.

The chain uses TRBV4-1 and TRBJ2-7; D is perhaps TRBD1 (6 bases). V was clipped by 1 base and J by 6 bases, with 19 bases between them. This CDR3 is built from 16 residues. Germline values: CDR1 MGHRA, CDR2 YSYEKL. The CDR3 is CASSQGYARGVGEQYF. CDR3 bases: TGCGCCAGCAGCCAAGGTTACGCCAGGGGTGTCGGCGAGCAGTACTTC.

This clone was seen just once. The CDR3 nucleotides are TGTGCCAGTAGTATAGTACCGGAGCCCTACAATGAGCAGTTCTTC. Its protein is CASSIVPEPYNEQFF. This chain joins TRBV19 and TRBJ2-1; D remains unclear. The CDR3 is 15 residues long. V dropped 1 base and J dropped 2 bases, with 9 bases sitting between them. The germline V gene has CDR1 LNHDA and CDR2 SQIVND (reference sequence).

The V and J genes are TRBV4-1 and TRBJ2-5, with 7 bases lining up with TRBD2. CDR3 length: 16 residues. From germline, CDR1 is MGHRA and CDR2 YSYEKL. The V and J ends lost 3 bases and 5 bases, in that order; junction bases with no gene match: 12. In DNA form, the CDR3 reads TGCGCCAGCAGCCAGGGCCCGAGGCTAGCGGAGGAGACCCAGTACTTC. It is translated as CASSQGPRLAEETQYF.

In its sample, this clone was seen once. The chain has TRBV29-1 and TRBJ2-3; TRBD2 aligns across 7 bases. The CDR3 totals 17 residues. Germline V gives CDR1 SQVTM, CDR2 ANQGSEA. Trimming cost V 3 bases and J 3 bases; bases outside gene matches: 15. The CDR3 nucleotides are TGCAGCGTTGACCCAAGGCAACTAGCGAAGAAGACAGATACGCAGTATTTT. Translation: CSVDPRQLAKKTDTQYF.

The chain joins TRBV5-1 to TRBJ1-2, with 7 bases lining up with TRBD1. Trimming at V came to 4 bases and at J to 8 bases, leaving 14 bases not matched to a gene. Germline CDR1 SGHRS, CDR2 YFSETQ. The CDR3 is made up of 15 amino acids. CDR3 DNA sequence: TGCGCCAGCAGCCCGGACGGAACAGGGGCTTTCGGCTACACCTTC. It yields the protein CASSPDGTGAFGYTF. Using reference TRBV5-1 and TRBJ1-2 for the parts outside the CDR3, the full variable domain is KAGVTQTPRYLIKTRGQQVTLSCSPISGHRSVSWYQQTPGQGLQFLFEYFSETQRNKGNFPGRFSGRQFSNSRSEMNVSTLELGDSALYLCASSPDGTGAFGYTFGSGTRLTVV.

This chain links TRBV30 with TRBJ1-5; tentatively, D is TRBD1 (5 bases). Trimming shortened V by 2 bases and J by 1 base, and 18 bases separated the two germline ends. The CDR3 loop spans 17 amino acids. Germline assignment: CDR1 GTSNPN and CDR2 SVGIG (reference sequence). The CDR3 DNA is TGTGCCTGGAGTCCTGGCCGGGAGGGGACGAGCAATCAGCCCCAGCATTTT. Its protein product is CAWSPGREGTSNQPQHF.

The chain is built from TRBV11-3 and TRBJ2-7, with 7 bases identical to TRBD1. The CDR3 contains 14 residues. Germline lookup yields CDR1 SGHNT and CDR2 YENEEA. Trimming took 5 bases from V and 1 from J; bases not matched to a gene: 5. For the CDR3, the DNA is TGTGCCAGCAGCCCCAGGGACAGTTCCTACGAGCAGTACTTC. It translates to CASSPRDSSYEQYF. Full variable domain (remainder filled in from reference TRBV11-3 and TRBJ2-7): EAGVVQSPRYKIIEKKQPVAFWCNPISGHNTLYWYLQNLGQGPELLIRYENEEAVDDSQLPKDRFSAERLKGVDSTLKIQPAELGDSAVYLCASSPRDSSYEQYFGPGTRLTVT.

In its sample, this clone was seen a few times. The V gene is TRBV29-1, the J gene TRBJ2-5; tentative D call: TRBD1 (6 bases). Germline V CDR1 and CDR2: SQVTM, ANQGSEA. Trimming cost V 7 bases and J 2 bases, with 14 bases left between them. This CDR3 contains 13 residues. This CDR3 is CSAGVETQETQYF. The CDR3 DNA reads TGCAGCGCAGGGGTCGAGACGCAAGAGACCCAGTACTTC.

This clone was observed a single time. Here the CDR3 reads CSAAGTEQFF. The CDR3 DNA is TGCAGCGCGGCCGGGACAGAGCAGTTCTTC. The V and J genes are TRBV29-1 and TRBJ2-1, with D tentatively TRBD1 (6 bases). Germline assignment: CDR1 SQVTM and CDR2 ANQGSEA. The CDR3 runs 10 residues. V was shortened by 7 bases and J by 10 bases, with 11 bases between the two germline ends.

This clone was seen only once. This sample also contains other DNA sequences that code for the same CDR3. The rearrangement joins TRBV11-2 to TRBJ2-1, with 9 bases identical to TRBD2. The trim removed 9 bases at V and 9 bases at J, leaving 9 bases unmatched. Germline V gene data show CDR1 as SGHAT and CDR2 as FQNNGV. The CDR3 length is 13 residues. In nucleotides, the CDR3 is TGTGCCAGTAGCGAGACTAGCGGCGGTGAGCAGTTCTTC. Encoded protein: CASSETSGGEQFF.

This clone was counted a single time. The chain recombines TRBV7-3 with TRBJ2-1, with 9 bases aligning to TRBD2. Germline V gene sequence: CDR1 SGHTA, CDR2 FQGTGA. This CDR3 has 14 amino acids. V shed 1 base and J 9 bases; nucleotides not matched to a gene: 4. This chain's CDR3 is CASSLIAGGAEQFF. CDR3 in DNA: TGTGCCAGCAGCTTAATCGCGGGGGGGGCTGAGCAGTTCTTC.

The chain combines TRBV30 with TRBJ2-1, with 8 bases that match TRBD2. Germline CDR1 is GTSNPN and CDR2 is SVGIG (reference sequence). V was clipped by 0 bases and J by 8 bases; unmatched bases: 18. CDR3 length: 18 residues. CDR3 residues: CAWSVPPRPSGSPDEQFF. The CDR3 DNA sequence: TGTGCCTGGAGTGTACCCCCTCGACCGAGCGGGAGCCCTGATGAGCAGTTCTTC.

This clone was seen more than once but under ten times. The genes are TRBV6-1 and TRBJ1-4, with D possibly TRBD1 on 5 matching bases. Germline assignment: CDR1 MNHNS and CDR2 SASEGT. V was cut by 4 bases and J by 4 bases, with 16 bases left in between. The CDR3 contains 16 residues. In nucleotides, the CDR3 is TGTGCCAGCAGTGTCAGAAATAGGGGTATTAATGAAAAACTGTTTTTT. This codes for CASSVRNRGINEKLFF.

The CDR3 region is CASSQYRTSTYEQYF. CDR3 DNA: TGTGCCAGCAGTCAATATAGGACATCTACCTACGAGCAGTACTTC. V and J are TRBV6-5 and TRBJ2-7, with D perhaps matching TRBD1 (5 bases). Trimming pared 5 bases from V and 2 bases from J, leaving 16 bases between. CDR1 and CDR2 (germline): MNHEY, SVGAGI. This CDR3 is built from 15 residues.

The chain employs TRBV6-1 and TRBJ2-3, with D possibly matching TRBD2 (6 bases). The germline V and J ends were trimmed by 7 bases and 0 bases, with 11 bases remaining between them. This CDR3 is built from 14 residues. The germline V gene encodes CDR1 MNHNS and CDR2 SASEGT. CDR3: CASKAGRSTDTQYF. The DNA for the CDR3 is TGTGCCAGCAAAGCGGGTCGAAGCACAGATACGCAGTATTTT.